The source of this T cell receptor beta chain is a study of control samples from healthy donors and cancer patients. The germline V gene encodes CDR1 SGHTA and CDR2 FQGNSA. The ends were cut back, 3 bases at V and 5 bases at J, with 8 bases in the middle. CDR3 length equals 13 residues. Only one count was recorded for this clone. Profiled with immunoSEQ multiplex PCR; TCRdb holds only in-frame clones, not every one. The data hold around 90,000 clones, with roughly 86% observed a single time. The rearrangement joins TRBV7-2 to TRBJ1-5, with a weak D call TRBD1 (5 bases). The sequence derives from a man aged 25 to 45 in good health. Sequencing was carried out using blood. The CDR3 nucleotides read TGTGCCAGCAGCTTGGGGCTTCATCAGCCCCAGCATTTT. The encoded protein is CASSLGLHQPQHF.